This TCR beta chain derives from a study of patients and donors after allogeneic stem cell transplantation. The CDR3 runs to 12 residues. V lost 0 bases and J 12 bases, leaving 9 bases between the germline ends. The germline V gene has CDR1 SNHLY and CDR2 FYNNEI. One entry per CDR3 protein results from TCRdb running MiXCR on the RT-PCR reads. This sample has around 200,000 distinct CDR3 sequences, with around 40% found just once. The receptor was derived from a human donor who was either an allogeneic HSCT recipient or a stem cell or donor lymphocyte infusion donor (not recorded which). It is not recorded whose cells these are; they may come from a transplant donor. The chain carries TRBV2 and TRBJ1-5, with unresolved D. Material for sequencing was blood, either unsorted or a sorted T cell fraction (not recorded which). The DNA of the CDR3 is TGTGCCAGCAGTGAAGCAGGCGGGAGCCAGCATTTT. Translation gives CASSEAGGSQHF. The whole variable domain, remainder taken from reference TRBV2 and TRBJ1-5, is EPEVTQTPSHQVTQMGQEVILRCVPISNHLYFYWYRQILGQKVEFLVSFYNNEISEKSEIFDDQFSVERPDGSNFTLKIRSTKLEDSAMYFCASSEAGGSQHFGDGTRLSIL.